This passage covers 24 T cell receptor beta chains from one sample sequenced in a study of multiple sclerosis patients with progressive multifocal leukoencephalopathy. Generated by immunoSEQ multiplex PCR, the TCRdb table keeps only in-frame clones and is missing some. The sample includes 25,000 to 35,000 clones, roughly nine tenths of them seen just once. Stated time point: 5 to 6 months of natalizumab therapy. The starting material was PBMCs, obtained from a patient treated with natalizumab. The receptors here all came from a human donor with multiple sclerosis.

The genes are TRBV27 and TRBJ1-1; D is uncertain. This CDR3 has 13 residues. Per the germline V gene, CDR1 is MNHEY and CDR2 is SMNVEV (reference sequence). The ends were cut back, 6 bases at V and 1 base at J, with 9 bases in the middle. The chain's CDR3 is CASSLKTNTEAFF. The CDR3 nucleotides read TGTGCCAGCAGCCTCAAAACGAACACTGAAGCTTTCTTT.

The rearrangement links TRBV2 to TRBJ1-2; tentatively, D is TRBD1 (5 bases). V lost 2 bases to trimming and J lost 4 bases, with 14 bases between them. The CDR3 sequence is 15 residues long. Per the germline V gene, CDR1 is SNHLY and CDR2 is FYNNEI. In DNA form, the CDR3 reads TGTGCCAGCAGTGAAAGGTGGGGCGCTAGCTATGGCTACACCTTC. This codes for CASSERWGASYGYTF.

V is TRBV14 and J is TRBJ2-1; possibly TRBD1 for D (5 bases). Trimming stripped 4 bases from V and 6 bases from J, with 7 bases between. CDR1 is SGHDN and CDR2 is FVKESK in the germline V gene. The CDR3 runs 12 residues. The DNA for the CDR3 is TGTGCCAGCAGCCTTCAGGGCAATGAGCAGTTCTTC. This codes for CASSLQGNEQFF. Drawing the rest from reference TRBV14 and TRBJ2-1, the complete variable domain is EAGVTQFPSHSVIEKGQTVTLRCDPISGHDNLYWYRRVMGKEIKFLLHFVKESKQDESGMPNNRFLAERTGGTYSTLKVQPAELEDSGVYFCASSLQGNEQFFGPGTRLTVL.

The rearrangement links TRBV15 to TRBJ2-1, with a weak D call TRBD2 (5 bases). Trimming stripped 2 bases from V and 0 bases from J, with 11 bases between. The length of the CDR3 is 16 residues. CDR1 LNHNV and CDR2 YYDKDF come from the germline V gene (reference sequence). CDR3 sequence reads: CATSRLGLSSYNEQFF. The DNA of the CDR3 is TGTGCCACCAGCAGACTCGGACTGAGCTCCTACAATGAGCAGTTCTTC. Using reference TRBV15 and TRBJ2-1 for the parts outside the CDR3, the full variable domain is DAMVIQNPRYQVTQFGKPVTLSCSQTLNHNVMYWYQQKSSQAPKLLFHYYDKDFNNEADTPDNFQSRRPNTSFCFLDIRSPGLGDTAMYLCATSRLGLSSYNEQFFGPGTRLTVL.

This clone was detected a few times. The chain carries TRBV4-1 and TRBJ2-3; weak D call: TRBD2 (5 bases). CDR3 size: 15 residues. Trimming stripped 1 base from V and 2 bases from J, with 10 bases between. CDR1 and CDR2 from the germline V gene are MGHRA and YSYEKL. CDR3 in DNA: TGCGCCAGCAGCCAAGGGGGAGCGGACACAGATACGCAGTATTTT. The encoded protein is CASSQGGADTDTQYF.

The rearrangement joins TRBV7-2 to TRBJ2-1; TRBD2 matches at 10 bases. Germline V gene sequence: CDR1 SGHTA, CDR2 FQGNSA. Trimming cost V 11 bases and J 9 bases; bases outside gene matches: 7. The CDR3 runs 12 residues. The CDR3 spells CAGGLAVGEQFF. CDR3 in DNA: TGTGCCGGTGGACTAGCGGTGGGTGAGCAGTTCTTC. The full variable domain, with the rest looked up from reference TRBV7-2 and TRBJ2-1, is GAGVSQSPSNKVTEKGKDVELRCDPISGHTALYWYRQSLGQGLEFLIYFQGNSAPDKSGLPSDRFSAERTGGSVSTLTIQRTQQEDSAVYLCAGGLAVGEQFFGPGTRLTVL.

The chain has TRBV11-2 and TRBJ2-7, with no clear D. Germline-derived CDR1 and CDR2 are SGHAT and FQNNGV. V was cut by 5 bases and J by 4 bases, with 6 bases left in between. The CDR3 has 11 residues. In DNA form, the CDR3 reads TGTGCCAGCAGCAGAATTTACGAGCAGTACTTC. It translates to CASSRIYEQYF.

This clone was seen just once. CDR3 in amino acids: CASSQAGQAFGYTF. The CDR3 region has the DNA TGTGCCAGCAGCCAAGCAGGGCAAGCTTTTGGCTACACCTTC. The J gene is TRBJ1-2, the V gene TRBV27; perhaps TRBD1 as D (5 bases). Germline V gene sequence: CDR1 MNHEY, CDR2 SMNVEV (reference sequence). V lost 6 bases and J lost 7, with 18 bases in between. This CDR3 region has 14 residues.

Worth noting for this clone: At one end, the junction sequence differs from germline, possibly due to a read error. The rearrangement joins TRBV7-7 to TRBJ2-1; 8 nucleotides line up with TRBD2. This CDR3 contains 18 residues. Germline V gives CDR1 SSHAT, CDR2 FNYEAQ (reference sequence). Here the CDR3 reads CASSLAPLAGSSYNEQFF. The CDR3 DNA reads TGTGCTAGCAGCTTAGCGCCGTTAGCGGGAAGCTCCTACAATGAGCAGTTCTTC.

The chain employs TRBV6-5 and TRBJ2-1; D is perhaps TRBD2 (6 bases). The germline V and J ends were trimmed by 6 bases and 7 bases, with 19 bases remaining between them. This CDR3 comprises 15 residues. Germline CDR1 and CDR2: MNHEY and SVGAGI. The CDR3: CASSKTGTGSNEQFF. CDR3 in DNA: TGTGCCAGCAGCAAGACCGGGACTGGATCAAATGAGCAGTTCTTC.

This clone showed up just a few times. The chain couples TRBV19 to TRBJ1-1; TRBD1 is a possible D gene (6 bases). This CDR3 is 15 amino acids long. From germline, CDR1 is LNHDA and CDR2 SQIVND (reference sequence). V was cut by 4 bases and J by 10 bases, with 22 bases left in between. CDR3 DNA: TGTGCCAGTAGTACCCTGGACAGACCTCGCGGGGCAGCTTTCTTT. As protein: CASSTLDRPRGAAFF.

This rearrangement joins TRBV30 to TRBJ1-2, with unresolved D. The V end was cut by 3 bases, the J end by 3 bases, with 11 bases between. CDR1 GTSNPN and CDR2 SVGIG come from the germline V gene (reference sequence). This CDR3 has 13 residues. The CDR3 nucleotides read TGTGCCTGGAGCCTCACAGCTTACTATGGCTACACCTTC. It is translated as CAWSLTAYYGYTF.

CDR3: CASSPPRNTEAFF. The CDR3 DNA reads TGTGCCAGCAGCCCTCCGAGGAACACTGAAGCTTTCTTT. The gene calls are TRBV5-5 and TRBJ1-1; D is uncertain. V was cut by 4 bases and J by 1 base, with 8 bases left in between. The CDR3 loop spans 13 amino acids. Germline lookup yields CDR1 SGHKS and CDR2 YYEKEE (reference sequence).

Remarks on this clone: The same CDR3 can be traced to other DNA sequences in this sample. This chain connects TRBV5-4 to TRBJ1-1; D ambiguous. Germline values: CDR1 SGHNT, CDR2 YYREEE (reference sequence). V lost 1 base and J lost 0, with 4 bases in between. This CDR3 is built from 13 residues. The DNA of the CDR3 is TGTGCCAGCAGCTTGCCCTTGAACACTGAAGCTTTCTTT. This encodes CASSLPLNTEAFF.

The rearrangement joins TRBV6-5 to TRBJ1-2; TRBD1 matches 11 bases. There are 16 residues in the CDR3. Trimming removed 2 bases from V and 4 bases from J; junction bases left unmatched: 6. The germline gives CDR1 MNHEY, CDR2 SVGAGI. CDR3: CASSYLRTGGGYGYTF. CDR3 DNA sequence: TGTGCCAGCAGTTACCTCAGGACAGGGGGCGGCTATGGCTACACCTTC.

The chain links TRBV15 to TRBJ1-6; maybe TRBD1 (5 bases). V was trimmed by 7 bases and J by 10 bases, leaving 11 bases between them. This CDR3 region has 12 residues. Germline V gives CDR1 LNHNV, CDR2 YYDKDF (reference sequence). The CDR3 sequence is CATTGGNSPLHF. The CDR3 region has the DNA TGTGCCACCACCGGGGGAAACTCACCCCTCCACTTT.

V and J are TRBV27 and TRBJ1-1; D ambiguous. In germline, CDR1 is MNHEY, CDR2 SMNVEV (reference sequence). V shed 11 bases and J shed 2 bases, with 9 bases lying between them. The CDR3 runs to 11 residues. The CDR3 DNA follows: TGTGCCTCCTGGAAAAACACTGAAGCTTTCTTT. Translation gives CASWKNTEAFF.

The chain is built from TRBV10-3 and TRBJ2-7; TRBD1 matches at 8 bases. This CDR3 is built from 13 residues. CDR1 and CDR2 from the germline V gene are ENHRY and SYGVKD. The ends lost 4 bases at V and 6 bases at J; junction bases unmatched: 5. The CDR3 region has the DNA TGTGCCATCAGTGGGACAGGGCACGGCGAGCAGTACTTC. Amino acid sequence: CAISGTGHGEQYF.

The V gene is TRBV27, the J gene TRBJ2-7, with 9 bases aligning to TRBD2. Germline values: CDR1 MNHEY, CDR2 SMNVEV (reference sequence). The CDR3 is 15 amino acids. The ends lost 6 bases at V and 2 bases at J; junction bases unmatched: 8. In DNA, the CDR3 is TGTGCCAGCAGATCCGCGGGGGGGGGCGCCTACGAGCAGTACTTC. Amino acid sequence: CASRSAGGGAYEQYF.

The chain joins TRBV7-2 to TRBJ2-1; D unclear. There are 15 residues in the CDR3. V lost 7 bases to trimming and J lost 9 bases, with 22 bases between them. Per the germline V gene, CDR1 is SGHTA and CDR2 is FQGNSA. CDR3 nucleotide sequence: TGTGCCAGCACCCCTCGGTCGCTAGTTGCGATTGAGCAGTTCTTC. Amino acid sequence: CASTPRSLVAIEQFF.

The chain couples TRBV27 to TRBJ1-5; a possible D gene is TRBD1 (6 bases). The germline V and J ends were trimmed by 3 bases and 1 base, with 7 bases remaining between them. The CDR3 runs 14 residues. Germline assignment: CDR1 MNHEY and CDR2 SMNVEV (reference sequence). The CDR3 sequence is CASSFRGSNQPQHF. The CDR3 region has the DNA TGTGCCAGCAGTTTCAGGGGCAGCAATCAGCCCCAGCATTTT.

This clone has only a few counts. The chain joins TRBV4-3 to TRBJ1-1; D possibly corresponds to TRBD1 (6 bases). The CDR3 sequence is 14 residues long. The V end was cut by 0 bases, the J end by 10 bases, with 15 bases between. CDR1 and CDR2 from the germline V gene are LGHNA and YSLEER. CDR3 region: CASSQDAWGPRAFF. The DNA of the CDR3 is TGCGCCAGCAGCCAAGATGCATGGGGGCCCAGAGCTTTCTTT.

With respect to this clone: At one end, the junction sequence differs from germline, possibly due to a read error. This chain connects TRBV7-2 to TRBJ2-5; TRBD2 aligns across 10 bases. The closer fit of TRBJ2-7 to the DNA end suggests the J call may be wrong. Germline assignment: CDR1 SGHTA and CDR2 FQGNSA. The CDR3 is made up of 15 amino acids. The CDR3 reads CASSLAGVTTYEQYF. CDR3 nucleotides: TGTGCCAGCAGCCTAGCGGGAGTGACGACCTACGAGCAGTACTTC.

The chain carries TRBV27 and TRBJ2-1; TRBD1 aligns across 9 bases. V trimming: 8 bases; J trimming: 5 bases; junction bases outside the gene matches: 10. The CDR3 is 15 amino acids. CDR1 is MNHEY and CDR2 is SMNVEV in the germline V gene (reference sequence). The CDR3 loop reads CASRHSGQGNNEQFF. CDR3 nucleotides: TGTGCCAGCCGTCATTCGGGACAGGGTAACAATGAGCAGTTCTTC.